This T cell receptor (beta chain) is from a study of cytomegalovirus exposure and HLA in healthy donors. Per the germline V gene, CDR1 is SGHRS and CDR2 is YFSETQ. Trimming cost V 0 bases and J 0 bases, with 8 bases left between them. The CDR3 runs 15 residues. Broader study findings: Sequence variants that were highly shared formed a cluster that was likely a sequencing artifact. Rates of TCR association differed by HLA locus in a later analysis, with DRB1 highest and HLA-C lowest. In a later analysis, V- and J-gene trimming of beta chains associated with a DCLRE1C missense variant, replicated independently.

This clone has more than one count but fewer than ten. Its antigen is currently unknown. Healthy bone marrow donors formed the donor group. The PCR made use of 60 Vbeta and 13 Jbeta primers. Sequencing was performed with immunoSEQ multiplex PCR; in TCRdb, only in-frame clones are kept and a portion is missing. The sample has 100,000 to 150,000 clones, less than 80% seen once. The source of this sequence is a young man in good health and CMV-seronegative. Sequences were obtained from PBMCs. The chain employs TRBV5-1 and TRBJ2-3; D is ambiguous. In DNA, the CDR3 is TGCGCCAGCAGCTTGGAGCGCGTTAGCACAGATACGCAGTATTTT. It specifies CASSLERVSTDTQYF.